Listed below are T cell receptor beta chains from one sample, sequenced in a study of graft-versus-host responses after intestinal transplantation. Sequenced by immunoSEQ multiplex PCR; TCRdb stores in-frame clones only, minus some. This sample has some 16,000 clones; around 82% occur once, and the top ten carry about 6.1%. The sequences come from ileum tissue, collected 17 days after transplant. Source of these receptors: a human patient who received an intestinal transplant, so some T cells may come from the graft donor. Both conserved end residues are part of each CDR3.

v_gene,j_gene,CDR3aa
TRBV28,TRBJ2-3,CASSLLLAGLGTDTQYF
TRBV27,TRBJ2-1,CASSSGTSGYNEQFF
TRBV5-1,TRBJ1-2,CASSLRERNTNYGYTF
TRBV9,TRBJ2-3,CASSASRLAGGGGSTDTQYF
TRBV11-3,TRBJ1-1,CASSLGGGEAFF
TRBV18,TRBJ1-4,CASSPPGQAGEKLFF
TRBV19,TRBJ2-1,CASRKPQGGTYNEQFF
TRBV19,TRBJ1-1,CASSSTGAIPEAFF
TRBV4-1,TRBJ2-7,CASSQAGTSNEQYF
TRBV4-2,TRBJ1-2,CASSHPGTGKGYTF
TRBV7-9,TRBJ1-6,CASSLQGPLHF
TRBV10-3,TRBJ1-2,CAISGGLGGADDYGYTF
TRBV4-3,TRBJ1-2,CASSLGQGGLGIGYTF
TRBV27,TRBJ2-7,CASSAGQGYEQYF
TRBV6-5,TRBJ2-3,CASSYTSSGTDTQYF
TRBV2,TRBJ2-7,CASSRILYEQYF